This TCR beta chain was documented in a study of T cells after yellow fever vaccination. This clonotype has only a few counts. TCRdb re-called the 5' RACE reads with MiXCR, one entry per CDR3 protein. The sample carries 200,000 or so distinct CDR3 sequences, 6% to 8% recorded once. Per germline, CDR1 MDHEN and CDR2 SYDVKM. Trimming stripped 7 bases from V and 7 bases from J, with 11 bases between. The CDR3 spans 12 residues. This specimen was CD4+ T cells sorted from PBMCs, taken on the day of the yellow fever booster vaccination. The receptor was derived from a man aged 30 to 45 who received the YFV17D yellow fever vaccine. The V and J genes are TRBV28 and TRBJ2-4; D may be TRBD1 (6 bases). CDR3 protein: CASTGQSNIQYF. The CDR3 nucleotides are TGTGCCAGCACCGGACAGTCGAACATTCAGTACTTC.